This TCR beta chain is from a study of Ad26.COV2.S vaccination and SARS-CoV-2 variants. As concerns this clone: Its antigen is not identified.

Study-wide results and limits: Post-vaccination spike-specific CD8+ and CD4+ T cell responses reportedly had substantial breadth. TCR breadth and depth estimates may have understated total T cell responses.

Treatment meaning: roughly 20 received Ad26.COV2.S at low or high dose, single or two shots; a few received placebo; per-sample allocation not given. Samples came from day 63 after the first vaccine or placebo injection. An adult of 18-55 years in Boston served as donor. The CDR3 spans 14 residues. Germline-derived CDR1 and CDR2 are GTSNPN and SVGIG (reference sequence). Trimming cost V 5 bases and J 1 base, with 12 bases left between them. The assay was immunoSEQ multiplex PCR, and TCRdb's table has in-frame clones only and misses some. The repertoire holds some 300,000 clones, with just over 85% as singletons.

The chain carries TRBV30 and TRBJ1-3, with D perhaps matching TRBD1 (6 bases). The sequence was collected from a person aged 18 to 59 who received the Ad26.COV2.S COVID-19 vaccine or a placebo. The sequences come from peripheral blood, collected in a trial of Ad26.COV2.S vaccine versus placebo. The CDR3, as DNA: TGTGCCTGGGGTGACACAGGGTCTGGAAACACCATATATTTT. This encodes CAWGDTGSGNTIYF.